The 13 T cell receptor beta chains presented below share a single source sample, sequenced in a study of read filtering for tumor transcriptome and immune sequencing. This library used approximately 390 ng RNA and molecular barcoded adaptors spanning alpha/delta and beta/gamma chains. TCRdb re-called the reads through MiXCR, storing one row per CDR3 protein. The repertoire includes around 35,000 distinct CDR3 sequences, roughly an eighth of them detected once, and about two fifths sits in the top ten. The material sequenced was a population of CD138-negative cells sorted from bone marrow. All receptors come from a donor aged 40 or over with multiple myeloma.

Ten or more counts support this clonotype. The J gene is TRBJ2-2, the V gene TRBV11-2; D remains unclear. V lost 3 bases and J 7 bases, leaving 12 bases between the germline ends. CDR1 SGHAT and CDR2 FQNNGV come from the germline V gene. The CDR3 has 14 amino acids. For the CDR3, the DNA is TGTGCCAGCAGCTTGGATCCCGGTGGCGGGGAGCTGTTTTTT. This codes for CASSLDPGGGELFF. The full variable domain, completed using reference TRBV11-2 and TRBJ2-2, is EAGVAQSPRYKIIEKRQSVAFWCNPISGHATLYWYQQILGQGPKLLIQFQNNGVVDDSQLPKDRFSAERLKGVDSTLKIQPAKLEDSAVYLCASSLDPGGGELFFGEGSRLTVL.

This clonotype was detected many times. This chain joins TRBV20-1 and TRBJ2-3, with D possibly being TRBD2 (5 bases). CDR1 DFQATT and CDR2 SNEGSKA come from the germline V gene (reference sequence). Trimming stripped 1 base from V and 5 bases from J, with 13 bases between. This CDR3 contains 14 residues. Here the CDR3 reads CSARVARRRDTQYF. The DNA of the CDR3 is TGCAGTGCTAGAGTGGCGAGGAGGAGAGATACGCAGTATTTT.

This clonotype was counted at least ten times. The V gene is TRBV29-1, the J gene TRBJ2-1; a weak D match, TRBD2 (5 bases). CDR3 length equals 10 residues. V was clipped by 6 bases and J by 9 bases, with 9 bases between them. Germline CDR1 is SQVTM and CDR2 is ANQGSEA. CDR3 bases: TGCAGCGTGGGAAGCGGTGAGCAGTTCTTC. It translates to CSVGSGEQFF.

This clonotype is deemed medium-sized. This rearrangement joins TRBV2 to TRBJ2-1; D not resolved. The V gene lost 3 bases and the J gene lost 2 bases, with 2 bases spanning the gap. There are 12 residues in the CDR3. Germline V gives CDR1 SNHLY, CDR2 FYNNEI. The DNA for the CDR3 is TGTGCCAGCAGTGACCCCTACAATGAGCAGTTCTTC. As protein: CASSDPYNEQFF.

This clonotype came up many times. V is TRBV6-2 or TRBV6-3 and J is TRBJ1-5; D is perhaps TRBD1 (6 bases). V was clipped by 6 bases and J by 3 bases, with 9 bases between them. Germline lookup yields CDR1 MNHEY and CDR2 SVGEGT. The CDR3 runs to 13 residues. The CDR3 is CASRQGLNQPQHF. In nucleotides, the CDR3 is TGTGCCAGCAGACAGGGCCTCAATCAGCCCCAGCATTTT.

This clonotype was counted ten times or more. This chain links TRBV4-1 with TRBJ2-1; no reliable D call. The germline V and J ends were trimmed by 0 bases and 4 bases, with 7 bases remaining between them. Germline V gene data show CDR1 as MGHRA and CDR2 as YSYEKL. The CDR3 is 14 amino acids. The CDR3 DNA reads TGCGCCAGCAGCCAAGATTCCGGGTACAATGAGCAGTTCTTC. This sequence encodes CASSQDSGYNEQFF.

This clonotype came up many times. CDR3 DNA sequence: TGCGCCAGCAGCCAAGATCCTCGGGGGGCGCAGGGTGAAAAACTGTTTTTT. Encoded protein: CASSQDPRGAQGEKLFF. The chain couples TRBV4-1 to TRBJ1-4, with D maybe TRBD1 (6 bases). This CDR3 spans 17 amino acids. The V gene's germline CDR1 is MGHRA and CDR2 YSYEKL. Trimming shortened V by 0 bases and J by 7 bases, and 18 bases separated the two germline ends.

Many counts were recorded for this clonotype. The rearrangement uses TRBV20-1 and TRBJ1-2; a weak D match, TRBD1 (6 bases). V dropped 0 bases and J dropped 8 bases, with 13 bases sitting between them. The length of the CDR3 is 13 residues. CDR1 is DFQATT, CDR2 SNEGSKA, per germline (reference sequence). CDR3 sequence reads: CSARDREDRGYTF. The CDR3 nucleotides are TGCAGTGCTAGAGATCGGGAGGACAGAGGCTACACCTTC.

This clonotype was counted at least ten times. The chain is built from TRBV6-5 and TRBJ1-1, with D tentatively TRBD1 (5 bases). The germline gives CDR1 MNHEY, CDR2 SVGAGI. The length of the CDR3 is 13 residues. V was pared by 6 bases and J by 4 bases, with 12 bases between. CDR3 amino acids: CASRIPGGTEAFF. The CDR3 DNA reads TGTGCCAGCAGGATTCCGGGGGGCACTGAAGCTTTCTTT.

The sample holds many counts of this clonotype. The gene calls are TRBV27 and TRBJ2-1, with D tentatively TRBD2 (5 bases). Per the germline V gene, CDR1 is MNHEY and CDR2 is SMNVEV (reference sequence). The V gene lost 5 bases and the J gene lost 6 bases, with 17 bases spanning the gap. This CDR3 region has 15 residues. CDR3 loop: CASSPLAGGINEQFF. The CDR3 DNA reads TGTGCCAGCAGTCCCCTAGCAGGAGGAATCAATGAGCAGTTCTTC.

This clonotype was seen a few times. The chain employs TRBV12-3 or TRBV12-4 and TRBJ1-1; D ambiguous. The CDR3 length is 14 residues. Trimming took off 2 bases at V and 4 bases at J, with 11 bases between the two ends. The CDR3 sequence: CASSLMGDRTEAFF. The CDR3 bases are TGTGCCAGCAGTTTAATGGGCGACCGCACTGAAGCTTTCTTT.

This clonotype was counted many times. V is TRBV12-3 or TRBV12-4 and J is TRBJ2-7; D ambiguous. CDR3 length: 12 residues. V was pared by 1 base and J by 4 bases, with 5 bases between. CDR3 nucleotides: TGTGCCAGCAGTTTAGTTGTTTACGAGCAGTACTTC. Protein: CASSLVVYEQYF.

The table lists this clonotype with many counts. The chain carries TRBV20-1 and TRBJ2-7; the D is unclear. Germline CDR1 and CDR2: DFQATT and SNEGSKA (reference sequence). The V gene lost 3 bases and the J gene lost 2 bases, with 14 bases spanning the gap. The CDR3 totals 14 residues. CDR3 region: CSASLGTSTYEQYF. The DNA of the CDR3 is TGCAGTGCTAGTCTCGGCACTTCCACCTACGAGCAGTACTTC.